Each of the 9 T cell receptor beta chains below was sequenced from the same sample in a study of tissue T cells after allogeneic stem cell transplantation. Measured with immunoSEQ multiplex PCR; TCRdb has only the in-frame clones, and not every one. The table shows about 48,000 clones, with over 65% occurring only once. Sequenced material: sorted cells pooled from one or two spleens. The receptors stem from a pool of C57BL/6 mice in good health.

This clone was observed a handful of times. Gene and germline names: mouse. The CDR3 here is CASSFRDWGEQYF. The part of the CDR3 DNA that was read is TGTGCCAGCAGCTTCCGGGACTGGGGGGAACAGTAC. The chain employs TRBV4 and TRBJ2-7, with 11 positions matching TRBD2. With the read ending 1 residue before the CDR3 end, the germline J gene is used to fill in that end. The CDR3 spans 13 residues. Germline trimming cut 4 bases from V and 7 bases from J; bases unmatched to any gene: 3. The germline V gene encodes CDR1 LGHDT and CDR2 YNNKQL (reference sequence).

About this clone: The genes and germline here are from mouse. The read ends 1 residue shy of where the CDR3 ends; the end is completed using the germline J gene. The chain combines TRBV1 with TRBJ2-4; 7 nucleotides align to TRBD2. The CDR3 is 15 amino acids. The V and J ends lost 3 bases and 0 bases, in that order; junction bases with no gene match: 3. Germline V gene data show CDR1 as NSQYPW and CDR2 as LRSPGD (reference sequence). The sequenced part of the CDR3 DNA is TGCACCTGCAGTGCGGGGGGGGGTAGTCAAAACACCTTGTAC. This gives the protein CTCSAGGGSQNTLY. The whole CDR3 protein reads CTCSAGGGSQNTLYF. Based on the CDR3 plus reference TRBV1 and TRBJ2-4, the full variable domain is VTLLEQNPRWRLVPRGQAVNLRCILKNSQYPWMSWYQQDLQKQLQWLFTLRSPGDKEVKSLPGADYLATRVTDTELRLQVANMSQGRTLYCTCSAGGGSQNTLYFGAGTRLSVL.

As regards this clone: These gene names are mouse names. The DNA ends 1 residue before the CDR3 does, and the rest of the CDR3 is filled in from the germline J gene. The chain couples TRBV13-3 to TRBJ2-7; perhaps D is TRBD1 or TRBD2 (5 bases each). Trimming stripped 3 bases from V and 2 bases from J, with 9 bases between. CDR1 NNHDY and CDR2 SYVADS come from the germline V gene. CDR3 size: 13 residues. The CDR3 protein is CASSGGRPYEQYF. Incomplete CDR3 DNA: TGTGCCAGCAGTGGGGGACGTCCCTATGAACAGTAC.

As concerns this clone: The genes and germline here are from mouse. The read terminates 1 residue ahead of where the CDR3 ends, so the germline J gene completes it. The chain carries TRBV12-2 and TRBJ1-1; 7 bases are a match to TRBD1. V trimming: 0 bases; J trimming: 0 bases; junction bases outside the gene matches: 3. The V gene's germline CDR1 is SGHLS and CDR2 HYDKME. The CDR3 is made up of 15 amino acids. The CDR3 sequence: CASSLEQGANTEVFF. The DNA read from the CDR3 is TGTGCCAGCTCTCTCGAGCAGGGGGCAAACACAGAAGTCTTC.

Concerning this clone itself: The gene names here belong to mouse. The CDR3 is cut off 1 residue early in the read; its end comes from the germline J gene. This sequence joins TRBV1 and TRBJ2-4; D is possibly TRBD2 (6 bases). The ends were cut back, 1 base at V and 2 bases at J, with 7 bases in the middle. Germline V lookup: CDR1 NSQYPW, CDR2 LRSPGD (reference sequence). The CDR3 covers 14 residues. CDR3 residues: CTCSAVGVQNTLYF. The CDR3 bases that were read are TGCACCTGCAGTGCAGTGGGGGTTCAAAACACCTTGTAC.

To note about this clone: Gene names follow the mouse nomenclature. The CDR3 is cut off 1 residue early in the read; its end comes from the germline J gene. The V gene is TRBV19, the J gene TRBJ2-7; TRBD1 might be the D (5 bases). CDR3 size: 13 residues. Germline assignment: CDR1 FNHDT and CDR2 SITEND (reference sequence). V lost 1 base and J lost 0, with 5 bases in between. CDR3 amino acids: CASSIQGSYEQYF. CDR3 bases read: TGTGCCAGCAGTATACAGGGCTCCTATGAACAGTAC.

Details on this clone: Mouse gene names apply. The sequence runs out 1 residue before the end of the CDR3; the remainder is reconstructed from the germline J gene. J is TRBJ2-1 and V is TRBV3; D gene uncertain. Trimming left V 1 base short and J 0 bases short, with 7 bases between. Germline CDR1 and CDR2: SNHLY and FYNGKV (reference sequence). The CDR3 runs to 15 residues. CDR3 amino acids: CASSLVAANYAEQFF. CDR3 DNA (partial): TGTGCCAGCAGCTTAGTGGCAGCTAACTATGCTGAGCAGTTC.

This clone was seen only a few times. Genes here carry mouse names. The CDR3 is cut off 1 residue early in the read; its end comes from the germline J gene. This chain uses TRBV13-3 with TRBJ2-7; 9 bases are a match to TRBD2. Germline V gives CDR1 NNHDY, CDR2 SYVADS. The V gene end was trimmed by 1 base and the J gene end by 2 bases; junction bases not matched to a gene: 1. The CDR3 loop spans 14 amino acids. The CDR3 loop reads CASSDPGGAYEQYF. The covered CDR3 bases are TGTGCCAGCAGTGATCCTGGGGGGGCCTATGAACAGTAC.

Regarding this clone: The gene names here belong to mouse. The read halts 1 residue ahead of the CDR3 end, with the missing end drawn from the germline J gene. This chain links TRBV20 with TRBJ2-7; 7 bases are shared with TRBD1. Trimming cost V 6 bases and J 4 bases; bases outside gene matches: 9. The germline V gene has CDR1 GFQATS and CDR2 STVNSAI. The CDR3 extends over 13 amino acids. The DNA read from the CDR3 is TGTGGTGCCATGTCCCGGGACAGATATGAACAGTAC. Encoded protein: CGAMSRDRYEQY. Given in full, the CDR3 is CGAMSRDRYEQYF.